A single sample gave rise to the 11 T cell receptor beta chains below, sequenced in a study of monozygotic twins with cystic fibrosis. The protocol was immunoSEQ multiplex PCR, while the TCRdb copy is restricted to in-frame clones and leaves out a portion. Of 14,000 to 15,000 clones in the sample, approximately 81% were seen once. Sequenced input: blood. The receptors come from a boy aged 10-17 years with cystic fibrosis.

V is TRBV7-9 and J is TRBJ2-7; no firm D call. The CDR3 spans 13 residues. V was pared by 2 bases and J by 4 bases, with 9 bases between. Germline CDR1 SEHNR, CDR2 FQNEAQ (reference sequence). CDR3 in DNA: TGTGCCAGCAGCTTACGTAAAGAATACGAGCAGTACTTC. Residues: CASSLRKEYEQYF. Using reference TRBV7-9 and TRBJ2-7 for the parts outside the CDR3, the full variable domain is DTGVSQNPRHKITKRGQNVTFRCDPISEHNRLYWYRQTLGQGPEFLTYFQNEAQLEKSRLLSDRFSAERPKGSFSTLEIQRTEQGDSAMYLCASSLRKEYEQYFGPGTRLTVT.

This chain joins TRBV6-1 and TRBJ1-5; D possibly corresponds to TRBD1 (6 bases). V was trimmed by 2 bases and J by 6 bases, leaving 14 bases between them. CDR3 length equals 15 residues. Germline-derived CDR1 and CDR2 are MNHNS and SASEGT. Here the CDR3 DNA reads TGTGCCAGCAGTGAAATGTGGGGAGGGGGTCAGCCCCAGCATTTT. This translates into CASSEMWGGGQPQHF.

A few counts support this clone. The chain combines TRBV18 with TRBJ1-5; no clear D. Germline V CDR1 and CDR2: KGHSH, LQKENI. This CDR3 has 14 residues. V was cut by 3 bases and J by 1 base, with 7 bases left in between. As DNA, the CDR3 is TGTGCCAGCTCACCCCCGGGCAGCAATCAGCCCCAGCATTTT. Encoded protein: CASSPPGSNQPQHF.

V usage is TRBV19 and J usage is TRBJ1-2; 7 bases agree with TRBD1. Germline V gene lookup returns CDR1 LNHDA and CDR2 SQIVND (reference sequence). The CDR3 loop spans 13 amino acids. V was clipped by 3 bases and J by 3 bases; unmatched bases: 1. Here the CDR3 reads CASSIDRDYGYTF. The CDR3 coding sequence is TGTGCCAGTAGTATCGACAGGGACTATGGCTACACCTTC.

This sequence joins TRBV25-1 and TRBJ1-1; D is ambiguous. Per germline, CDR1 MGHDK and CDR2 SYGVNS. The V gene lost 0 bases and the J gene lost 0 bases, with 8 bases spanning the gap. This CDR3 contains 15 residues. The CDR3, as DNA: TGTGCCAGCAGTGAATATAGGGCCGTGAACACTGAAGCTTTCTTT. Its translation: CASSEYRAVNTEAFF.

This clone was seen a handful of times. The junction departs from the called germline gene at one end, perhaps through a read error. The V gene is TRBV11-2, the J gene TRBJ1-2; 12 nucleotides match TRBD1. CDR1 is SGHAT and CDR2 is FQNNGV in the germline V gene. This CDR3 is built from 16 residues. The CDR3, as DNA: TGTGCCAGCAGCTTAGTGAATTCCGGGACAGGGGGCGGTACACGGTTC. It is translated as CASSLVNSGTGGGTRF. The variable domain in full, completed from reference TRBV11-2 and TRBJ1-2, reads EAGVAQSPRYKIIEKRQSVAFWCNPISGHATLYWYQQILGQGPKLLIQFQNNGVVDDSQLPKDRFSAERLKGVDSTLKIQPAKLEDSAVYLCASSLVNSGTGGGTRFGSGTRLTVV.

This chain connects TRBV11-2 to TRBJ2-1; TRBD1 is a possible D gene (6 bases). This CDR3 region has 17 residues. Germline V gene lookup returns CDR1 SGHAT and CDR2 FQNNGV. The V and J ends lost 5 bases and 10 bases respectively, with 27 bases between them. The CDR3 DNA is TGTGCCAGCAGCAGAAAGGACAGTCACCTCCTGGGAAACGAGCAGTTCTTC. It is translated as CASSRKDSHLLGNEQFF.

The chain is built from TRBV7-9 and TRBJ1-5; D gene uncertain. The CDR3 has 16 amino acids. Trimming cost V 2 bases and J 3 bases, with 14 bases left between them. CDR1 is SEHNR and CDR2 is FQNEAQ in the germline V gene (reference sequence). The CDR3 here is CASSLYSGSDNQPQHF. Here the CDR3 DNA reads TGTGCCAGCAGCTTATATAGTGGATCGGACAATCAGCCCCAGCATTTT.

The chain carries TRBV7-2 and TRBJ1-5, with D possibly TRBD1 on 6 matching bases. Germline CDR1 and CDR2: SGHTA and FQGNSA. The CDR3 extends over 16 amino acids. Trimming took off 3 bases at V and 4 bases at J, with 16 bases between the two ends. For the CDR3, the DNA is TGTGCCAGCAGCTTGGGGGCTGGGCTCAATAATCAGCCCCAGCATTTT. This translates into CASSLGAGLNNQPQHF.

The chain links TRBV27 to TRBJ2-1, with D tentatively TRBD1 (6 bases). Germline CDR1 is MNHEY and CDR2 is SMNVEV (reference sequence). The V end lost 3 bases, the J end lost 1 base, and 10 bases lay between the germline ends. The CDR3 is 15 amino acids. The CDR3 region has the DNA TGTGCCAGCAGTTTTGAGGGACAATCCTACAATGAGCAGTTCTTC. Translated, it gives CASSFEGQSYNEQFF.

V is TRBV2 and J is TRBJ2-5; D remains unclear. The germline gives CDR1 SNHLY, CDR2 FYNNEI. This CDR3 has 12 amino acids. Trimming removed 2 bases at V and 5 bases at J, with 6 bases between. CDR3 loop: CASSEWVETQYF. CDR3 DNA: TGTGCCAGCAGTGAATGGGTGGAGACCCAGTACTTC.